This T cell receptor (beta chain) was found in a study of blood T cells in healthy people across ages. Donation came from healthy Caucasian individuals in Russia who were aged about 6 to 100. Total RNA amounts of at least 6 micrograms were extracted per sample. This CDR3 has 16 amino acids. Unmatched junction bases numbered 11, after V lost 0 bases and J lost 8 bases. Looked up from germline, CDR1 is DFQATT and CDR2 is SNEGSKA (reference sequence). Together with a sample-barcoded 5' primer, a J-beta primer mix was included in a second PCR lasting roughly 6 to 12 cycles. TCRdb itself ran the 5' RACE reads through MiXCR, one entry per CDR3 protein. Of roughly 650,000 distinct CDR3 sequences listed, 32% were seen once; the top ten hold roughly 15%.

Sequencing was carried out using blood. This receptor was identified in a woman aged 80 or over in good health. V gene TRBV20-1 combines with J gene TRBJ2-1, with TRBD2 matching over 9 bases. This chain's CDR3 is CSARDIAGVRLDEQFF. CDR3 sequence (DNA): TGCAGTGCTAGAGACATAGCGGGAGTCCGTTTGGATGAGCAGTTCTTC.